This T cell receptor beta chain was captured in a study of CD8+ T cells in alopecia areata. This clone has more than one count but fewer than ten. Its specificity is unknown. cDNA prepared by RNA extraction and subsequent reverse transcription served as the template for sequencing. The table came from immunoSEQ multiplex PCR; TCRdb's copy has only in-frame clones and leaves some out. The table records about 110,000 clones, 55% to 70% of them present only once. The CDR3 contains 13 residues. The V and J ends lost 2 bases and 9 bases, in that order; junction bases with no gene match: 3. CDR1 is SGHTS and CDR2 is YDEGEE in the germline V gene. Regarding the study as a whole: The study found TCR sharing across patients less clear than in mice, possibly for HLA reasons.

This sequence joins TRBV5-8 and TRBJ1-4; 8 bases are a match to TRBD1. The sequence derives from a human donor with alopecia areata. The specimen sequenced was NKG2D-low CD8+ T cells sorted from blood. In DNA form, the CDR3 reads TGTGCCAGCAGCTTCCGACAGGGGAAAAAACTGTTTTTT. Its protein product is CASSFRQGKKLFF. The whole variable domain, filled in from reference TRBV5-8 and TRBJ1-4, reads EAGVTQSPTHLIKTRGQQATLRCSPISGHTSVYWYQQALGLGLQFLLWYDEGEERNRGNFPPRFSGRQFPNYSSELNVNALELEDSALYLCASSFRQGKKLFFGSGTQLSVL.